This is a list of T cell receptor beta chains from one sample in a study of T cells after yellow fever vaccination. TCRdb analysed the 5' RACE reads with MiXCR anew, one entry per CDR3 protein. This sample has 350,000 to 550,000 distinct CDR3 sequences, with approximately 19% found just once. The source was PBMCs, collected before the yellow fever booster vaccination. Receptors originate from a man younger than 35 who received the YFV17D yellow fever vaccine. CDR3s leave out the opening cysteine and the closing phenylalanine or tryptophan. Fields, in order: V gene, CDR3 length, D gene, CDR3 protein. D genes are given only for firm matches.

V gene: TRBV6-5; CDR3 length: 13; D gene: TRBD1; CDR3 protein: ASSSTGGSGNTIY
V gene: TRBV18; CDR3 length: 13; D gene: .; CDR3 protein: ASSPMREVNTEAF
V gene: TRBV29-1; CDR3 length: 9; D gene: .; CDR3 protein: SVQWDEKLF
V gene: TRBV9; CDR3 length: 13; D gene: .; CDR3 protein: ASSVETSSRDTQY
V gene: TRBV5-1; CDR3 length: 13; D gene: .; CDR3 protein: ASSFAGARNEKLF
V gene: TRBV4-3; CDR3 length: 18; D gene: .; CDR3 protein: ASSQEGGGEPVATNTEAF
V gene: TRBV27; CDR3 length: 12; D gene: .; CDR3 protein: ASSPLSTNEKLF
V gene: TRBV5-6; CDR3 length: 14; D gene: .; CDR3 protein: ASSDLGRRSYNEQF
V gene: TRBV12-3/TRBV12-4; CDR3 length: 13; D gene: .; CDR3 protein: ASGGAGVSYNEQF
V gene: TRBV23-1; CDR3 length: 16; D gene: TRBD2; CDR3 protein: ASSQPGTSGVLTDTQY
V gene: TRBV12-3/TRBV12-4; CDR3 length: 10; D gene: .; CDR3 protein: ASRPGQHEQF
V gene: TRBV25-1; CDR3 length: 8; D gene: .; CDR3 protein: ASSGGELF
V gene: TRBV20-1; CDR3 length: 12; D gene: .; CDR3 protein: SAREAGNNSPLH
V gene: TRBV4-1; CDR3 length: 12; D gene: .; CDR3 protein: ASSQDWKNQPQH
V gene: TRBV6-5; CDR3 length: 12; D gene: .; CDR3 protein: ASSPGQTNYGYT
V gene: TRBV6-5; CDR3 length: 14; D gene: TRBD2; CDR3 protein: ASTTSTSGGTDTQY
V gene: TRBV29-1; CDR3 length: 10; D gene: .; CDR3 protein: SVGDGTYGYT
V gene: TRBV12-3/TRBV12-4; CDR3 length: 14; D gene: TRBD2; CDR3 protein: ASSLGAGGPRETQY
V gene: TRBV29-1; CDR3 length: 12; D gene: .; CDR3 protein: SHGSRITGNEQF
V gene: TRBV18; CDR3 length: 11; D gene: .; CDR3 protein: ASSPDSLYGYT
V gene: TRBV6-2/TRBV6-3; CDR3 length: 13; D gene: .; CDR3 protein: ASSVLSYSTGELF
V gene: TRBV6-5; CDR3 length: 15; D gene: TRBD2; CDR3 protein: ASSYRSGGASFQTQY
V gene: TRBV7-8; CDR3 length: 14; D gene: TRBD2; CDR3 protein: ASSLTSGGARRTQY
V gene: TRBV5-1; CDR3 length: 13; D gene: .; CDR3 protein: ASSFDQSSYNEQF
V gene: TRBV6-2/TRBV6-3; CDR3 length: 14; D gene: .; CDR3 protein: ASSYSIRGVRETQY
V gene: TRBV4-2; CDR3 length: 12; D gene: .; CDR3 protein: ASSQASWNTEAF
V gene: TRBV7-3; CDR3 length: 13; D gene: .; CDR3 protein: ASSRRGAAVTEAF
V gene: TRBV29-1; CDR3 length: 10; D gene: TRBD1; CDR3 protein: SSGQGAHEQF
V gene: TRBV6-5; CDR3 length: 13; D gene: TRBD1; CDR3 protein: ASSYGQGSNYGYT
V gene: TRBV29-1; CDR3 length: 12; D gene: .; CDR3 protein: SVATLTGYTEAF
V gene: TRBV7-9; CDR3 length: 12; D gene: TRBD1; CDR3 protein: ASSRGQGAVGYT
V gene: TRBV24-1; CDR3 length: 12; D gene: .; CDR3 protein: ATSDRRYTDTQY
V gene: TRBV29-1; CDR3 length: 11; D gene: TRBD2; CDR3 protein: SVGLAGTHTQY
V gene: TRBV4-1; CDR3 length: 17; D gene: .; CDR3 protein: ASSQGLTGGGHSNQPQH
V gene: TRBV7-2; CDR3 length: 13; D gene: TRBD1; CDR3 protein: ASSSRTGSRSEAF
V gene: TRBV7-2; CDR3 length: 13; D gene: .; CDR3 protein: ASSPLGGADYGYT
V gene: TRBV12-3/TRBV12-4; CDR3 length: 13; D gene: TRBD1; CDR3 protein: ASSSPGQGHNEQF
V gene: TRBV29-1; CDR3 length: 12; D gene: .; CDR3 protein: SVSTGRRNSPLH
V gene: TRBV6-2/TRBV6-3; CDR3 length: 13; D gene: .; CDR3 protein: ASSYEGGSGETQY
V gene: TRBV29-1; CDR3 length: 11; D gene: .; CDR3 protein: SASGRRTDTQY
V gene: TRBV7-3; CDR3 length: 11; D gene: .; CDR3 protein: ASSLYPGYEQY